The 16 T cell receptor beta chains below were found in one sample sequenced in a study of blood T cell repertoires in COVID-19. Libraries were prepared by immunoSEQ multiplex PCR; TCRdb keeps only in-frame clonotypes and omits some of them. The sample shows 200,000 to 250,000 clones, over 80% of them seen only once. Sequencing was carried out using PBMCs or T cells enriched from blood (not recorded which). The receptors were sampled from a woman aged 18-35 years who had recovered from COVID-19.

This chain joins TRBV6-5 and TRBJ1-3; TRBD1 matches at 7 bases. The CDR3 spans 16 residues. The trim removed 4 bases at V and 2 bases at J, leaving 8 bases unmatched. Germline V gene lookup returns CDR1 MNHEY and CDR2 SVGAGI. CDR3 DNA: TGTGCCAGCAGTTCCCCAATTCAGGGGGCTGGAAACACCATATATTTT. It encodes CASSSPIQGAGNTIYF.

The CDR3 here is CASSRTVVYTDTQYF. The CDR3 DNA reads TGTGCCAGCAGCAGGACAGTCGTCTACACAGATACGCAGTATTTT. The V call is TRBV11-2, the J call TRBJ2-3, with a weak D call TRBD1 (6 bases). The ends were cut back, 5 bases at V and 2 bases at J, with 14 bases in the middle. This CDR3 is built from 15 residues. Germline assignment: CDR1 SGHAT and CDR2 FQNNGV.

The chain employs TRBV5-4 and TRBJ1-2; D may be TRBD1 (5 bases). Germline values: CDR1 SGHNT, CDR2 YYREEE (reference sequence). V lost 4 bases, J lost 4 bases, and 11 bases lay in between. This CDR3 has 13 residues. The CDR3 sequence is CASSQTATYGYTF. The CDR3 region has the DNA TGTGCCAGCAGCCAGACAGCGACCTATGGCTACACCTTC.

This clone was picked up one time. The rearrangement joins TRBV19 to TRBJ1-2; the D gene is possibly TRBD1 (6 bases). The V end lost 10 bases, the J end lost 1 base, and 10 bases lay between the germline ends. CDR1 is LNHDA, CDR2 SQIVND, per germline (reference sequence). The CDR3 runs to 12 residues. CDR3 DNA sequence: TGTGCCACTCAGGGGATTAACTATGGCTACACCTTC. Protein sequence: CATQGINYGYTF.

The J gene is TRBJ1-1, the V gene TRBV11-2; D gene unclear. This CDR3 is 15 amino acids long. Trimming pared 0 bases from V and 1 base from J, leaving 9 bases between. The germline CDR1 and CDR2 sequences are SGHAT and FQNNGV. Here the CDR3 DNA reads TGTGCCAGCAGCTTAGAGAAGCTAAAGAACACTGAAGCTTTCTTT. This translates into CASSLEKLKNTEAFF.

The chain carries TRBV7-3 and TRBJ2-4; tentative D call: TRBD2 (5 bases). The CDR3 covers 13 residues. V was shortened by 11 bases and J by 7 bases, with 18 bases between the two germline ends. Germline lookup yields CDR1 SGHTA and CDR2 FQGTGA. This chain's CDR3 is CAPKEVKLNIQYF. The CDR3 bases are TGTGCCCCTAAGGAGGTAAAACTTAACATTCAGTACTTC.

The chain carries TRBV2 and TRBJ1-4, with D perhaps matching TRBD1 (5 bases). The CDR3 spans 14 residues. Trimming removed 6 bases at V and 0 bases at J, with 8 bases between. The V gene's germline CDR1 is SNHLY and CDR2 FYNNEI. CDR3 in DNA: TGTGCCAGCAGCCGGACATCAACTAATGAAAAACTGTTTTTT. As protein: CASSRTSTNEKLFF.

The chain employs TRBV28 and TRBJ2-5; TRBD1 is a possible D gene (6 bases). Deletions cut 5 bases from V and 2 bases from J, with 15 bases between. The germline V gene encodes CDR1 MDHEN and CDR2 SYDVKM. The CDR3 totals 15 residues. This chain's CDR3 is CASSEPGHSQETQYF. The CDR3 coding sequence is TGTGCCAGCAGTGAACCGGGACACTCGCAAGAGACCCAGTACTTC. Based on the CDR3 plus reference TRBV28 and TRBJ2-5, the full variable domain is DVKVTQSSRYLVKRTGEKVFLECVQDMDHENMFWYRQDPGLGLRLIYFSYDVKMKEKGDIPEGYSVSREKKERFSLILESASTNQTSMYLCASSEPGHSQETQYFGPGTRLLVL.

The CDR3 loop is CASSPPGQLNTEAFF. The CDR3 region has the DNA TGTGCCAGTAGTCCCCCCGGACAGCTGAACACTGAAGCTTTCTTT. The chain employs TRBV19 and TRBJ1-1, with D possibly TRBD1 on 6 matching bases. V was clipped by 5 bases and J by 0 bases, with 13 bases between them. The CDR3 consists of 15 residues. In germline, CDR1 is LNHDA, CDR2 SQIVND (reference sequence).

This chain links TRBV11-3 with TRBJ1-2; 8 bases fit TRBD1. Germline loops: CDR1 SGHNT, CDR2 YENEEA. This CDR3 is 14 amino acids long. With 5 bases clipped from V and 5 bases from J, the junction kept 7 bases outside the gene matches. DNA of the CDR3: TGTGCCAGCAGCATGCACACAGGGGGGTATGGCTACACCTTC. It encodes CASSMHTGGYGYTF.

This chain joins TRBV7-3 and TRBJ2-2, with 9 bases that match TRBD2. With V trimmed by 5 bases and J by 4 bases, 8 bases remained unmatched. The germline gives CDR1 SGHTA, CDR2 FQGTGA. This CDR3 has 16 amino acids. In DNA, the CDR3 is TGTGCCAGCAGCCCGGGACTAGCAGAGTCCACCGGGGAGCTGTTTTTT. Translated, it gives CASSPGLAESTGELFF.

This chain uses TRBV6-2 or TRBV6-3 with TRBJ1-2; a weak D match, TRBD1 (6 bases). The CDR3 is made up of 14 amino acids. Germline loops: CDR1 MNHEY, CDR2 SVGEGT. Trimming shortened V by 0 bases and J by 4 bases, and 9 bases separated the two germline ends. For the CDR3, the DNA is TGTGCCAGCAGTTACTCGGGCAGGGGCTATGGCTACACCTTC. Its protein product is CASSYSGRGYGYTF.

V gene TRBV9 combines with J gene TRBJ1-1; D is unresolved. Germline V gene data show CDR1 as SGDLS and CDR2 as YYNGEE. The CDR3 spans 15 residues. The V end lost 2 bases, the J end lost 0 bases, and 11 bases lay between the germline ends. CDR3 residues: CASSVQGRMNTEAFF. For the CDR3, the DNA is TGTGCCAGCAGCGTTCAAGGGAGGATGAACACTGAAGCTTTCTTT.

The chain combines TRBV28 with TRBJ1-1, with a tentative D call TRBD1 (5 bases). The V end was cut by 7 bases, the J end by 5 bases, with 23 bases between. The V gene's germline CDR1 is MDHEN and CDR2 SYDVKM. CDR3 length: 16 amino acids. The CDR3, as DNA: TGTGCCAGCACCCACGCGCCGCAGGGAGGAGGGACTGAAGCTTTCTTT. Translating gives CASTHAPQGGGTEAFF.

V and J are TRBV5-1 and TRBJ1-2; TRBD1 agrees at 10 bases. V trimming: 2 bases; J trimming: 8 bases; junction bases outside the gene matches: 6. There are 14 residues in the CDR3. CDR1 SGHRS and CDR2 YFSETQ come from the germline V gene. The CDR3 spells CASSFGGTGDGYTF. CDR3 DNA: TGCGCCAGCAGCTTCGGGGGGACAGGGGACGGCTACACCTTC.

The chain recombines TRBV29-1 with TRBJ1-1; TRBD1 matches at 7 bases. There are 18 residues in the CDR3. V lost 1 base to trimming and J lost 1 base; unmatched junction nucleotides: 15. Germline assignment: CDR1 SQVTM and CDR2 ANQGSEA. CDR3 residues: CSVEGLTGWNVKNTEAFF. DNA of the CDR3: TGCAGCGTTGAAGGTTTGACAGGGTGGAATGTAAAGAACACTGAAGCTTTCTTT.